This T cell receptor beta chain was profiled in a study of T-cell reconstitution after alpha-beta-depleted transplantation in children. This CDR3 spans 13 amino acids. Looked up from germline, CDR1 is MNHEY and CDR2 is SMNVEV (reference sequence). The germline V and J ends were trimmed by 4 bases and 4 bases, with 8 bases remaining between them. Library preparation (for TCRbeta) was performed with unique molecular identifiers. TCRdb reprocessed the PCR reads via MiXCR and lists one record per CDR3 protein. The sample lists fewer than 500,000 distinct CDR3 sequences; 43% were seen once. This clonotype has ten or more counts. Its antigen is unknown. Study-wide points: Where alpha-beta T cells came from about two months after transplant was reportedly several hundred expanded graft clones. T cells produced anew were the main source of T-cell counts and diversity one year after transplant.

The sequence was collected from a girl aged 2 to 10 with aplastic anemia, due to receive a stem cell transplant. The specimen was PBMCs, collected before TCRalphabeta/CD19-depleted stem cell transplant. The J gene is TRBJ1-3, the V gene TRBV27; D ambiguous. The CDR3 reads CASSSTGGNTIYF. CDR3 coding DNA: TGTGCCAGCAGTTCTACGGGGGGAAACACCATATATTTT.